This T cell receptor (beta chain) stems from a study of shared clonotypes between healthy human individuals. Study-level results: Naive CD4 clonotype sharing across a handful of donors was approximately 5%. Clonotypes which were not shared had lower generation probabilities than clonotypes that all four donors shared.

None of the donors, who were healthy HIV-negative adults, had recently had acute infections or vaccinations. Every one of the donors was a Caucasian adult that lived in Nashville, Tennessee. The CDR3 has 14 amino acids. After removal of 5 bases from V and 6 bases from J, the junction contained 10 bases not matched to a gene. CDR1 is SGHAT, CDR2 FQNNGV, per germline. Profiling relied on immunoSEQ multiplex PCR, and the TCRdb table lists in-frame clones only, not all of them. The sample yields roughly 1,600,000 clones, 98% seen once. About this clone itself: Its cognate antigen is unknown.

This sequence originates from a man under 40 in good health. The chain links TRBV11-2 to TRBJ2-7; 7 bases are a match to TRBD1. The sample taken for sequencing was naive CD4+ T cells sorted from blood. Documented subset: CD45RA+ positively selected. The DNA of the CDR3 is TGTGCCAGCAGCCTATACAGGGGCGCCACCGAGCAGTACTTC. This gives the protein CASSLYRGATEQYF.